These 5 T cell receptor beta chains share one sample of origin, sequenced in a study of blood T cells in healthy people across ages. The second PCR ran roughly 7 to 11 cycles with a sample-barcoded 5' primer and J-beta primers. MiXCR was run by TCRdb on the 5' RACE reads, yielding one entry per CDR3 protein. The table has some 920,000 distinct CDR3 sequences, roughly 47% seen once. The sequenced sample consisted of blood. These receptors were taken from a woman aged 55-69 years in good health.

This chain links TRBV20-1 with TRBJ2-7; TRBD2 matches at 8 bases. Germline V gene sequence: CDR1 DFQATT, CDR2 SNEGSKA (reference sequence). This CDR3 is built from 12 residues. The CDR3 protein is CSAVAGSYEQYF. The CDR3 DNA follows: TGCAGCGCTGTAGCGGGGAGCTACGAGCAGTACTTC.

The rearrangement uses TRBV4-1 and TRBJ2-7; maybe TRBD1 (6 bases). Deletions cut 3 bases from V and 3 bases from J, with 9 bases between. The germline V gene has CDR1 MGHRA and CDR2 YSYEKL. The CDR3 loop spans 13 amino acids. CDR3 DNA sequence: TGCGCCAGCAGCCACCCGGGACACTACGAGCAGTACTTC. Encoded protein: CASSHPGHYEQYF.

J is TRBJ2-5 and V is TRBV6-2 or TRBV6-3; the match to TRBD1 covers 12 bases. This CDR3 has 22 amino acids. Trimming at V came to 2 bases and at J to 0 bases, leaving 19 bases not matched to a gene. The V gene's germline CDR1 is MNHEY and CDR2 SVGEGT. The CDR3 sequence is CASSYPSKPGTGGPKDQETQYF. DNA for the CDR3: TGTGCCAGCAGTTACCCGTCGAAACCCGGGACAGGGGGCCCTAAAGACCAAGAGACCCAGTACTTC.

The CDR3: CATQRGRVETQYF. CDR3 nucleotide sequence: TGTGCCACTCAGAGGGGGAGGGTGGAGACCCAGTACTTC. The rearrangement links TRBV6-6 to TRBJ2-5; tentatively, D is TRBD2 (7 bases). The germline gives CDR1 MNHNY, CDR2 SVGAGI (reference sequence). The CDR3 is 13 residues long. The V gene lost 10 bases and the J gene lost 5 bases, with 17 bases spanning the gap.

The chain combines TRBV6-2 or TRBV6-3 with TRBJ2-6; no clear D gene. Looked up from germline, CDR1 is MNHEY and CDR2 is SVGEGT. There are 15 residues in the CDR3. V gave up 4 bases and J gave up 4 bases, with 11 bases separating them. This CDR3 reads CASSWMETGANVLTF. The CDR3 region has the DNA TGTGCCAGCAGTTGGATGGAGACAGGGGCCAACGTCCTGACTTTC.